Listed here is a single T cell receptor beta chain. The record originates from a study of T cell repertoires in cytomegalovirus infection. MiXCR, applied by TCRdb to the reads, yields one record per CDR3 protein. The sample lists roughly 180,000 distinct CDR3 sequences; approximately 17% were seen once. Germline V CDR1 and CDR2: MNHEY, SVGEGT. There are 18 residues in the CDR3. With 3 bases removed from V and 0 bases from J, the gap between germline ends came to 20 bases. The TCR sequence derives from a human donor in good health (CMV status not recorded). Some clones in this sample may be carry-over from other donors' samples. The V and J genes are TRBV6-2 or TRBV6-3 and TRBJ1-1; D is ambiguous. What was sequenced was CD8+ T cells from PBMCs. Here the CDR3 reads CASSYLMSVEEVNTEAFF. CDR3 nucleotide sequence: TGTGCCAGCAGTTATTTGATGTCGGTTGAGGAAGTGAACACTGAAGCTTTCTTT.